A selection of T cell receptor beta chains follows, all from one sample in a study of CD8+ T cells in alopecia areata. Data came from immunoSEQ multiplex PCR; TCRdb stores just in-frame clones and leaves some out. This sample has over 25,000 clones; more than 60% occur once, and the top ten carry around 20%. The sequenced sample was NKG2D-low CD8+ T cells sorted from blood. These receptors were obtained from a human donor with alopecia areata. Each CDR3 is given without its conserved first and last residue. The D gene is left open where the match is weak.

j_gene,d_gene,len,v_gene,CDR3aa
TRBJ2-5,TRBD2,13,TRBV6-1,ASSEGSSGGETQY
TRBJ2-3,.,12,TRBV6-4,ASSEAGPTDTQY
TRBJ2-2,.,9,TRBV20-1,SARNTGELF
TRBJ2-1,TRBD2,12,TRBV27,ASNPSGNYNEQF
TRBJ2-3,.,14,TRBV7-9,ASSPSGGVLTDTQY
TRBJ2-3,.,10,TRBV4-1,ASGSGTDTQY
TRBJ2-7,.,13,TRBV6-5,ASSRSSVTTYEQY
TRBJ2-1,.,11,TRBV7-7,ASSLGQGSEQF
TRBJ2-7,TRBD1,13,TRBV4-1,ASSPPGQGADEQY
TRBJ2-7,.,11,TRBV2,ASSVSSHYEQY
TRBJ2-2,.,13,TRBV7-9,ASSSGRDFLGELF
TRBJ2-1,.,11,TRBV11-2,ASSMTGYDEQF
TRBJ2-1,TRBD1,13,TRBV4-1,ASSPRTGANNEQF
TRBJ2-7,TRBD1,15,TRBV7-2,ASSPSGQGRRENEQY
TRBJ1-2,TRBD1,11,TRBV7-9,ASSTGGGYGYT
TRBJ2-5,TRBD2,14,TRBV7-9,ASSLGLAGVSETQY
TRBJ2-7,.,13,TRBV7-9,ASSLMTFSSYEQY
TRBJ2-3,TRBD2,14,TRBV9,ASSVGAGVHTDTQY
TRBJ1-2,.,9,TRBV20-1,SAPGGDGYT
TRBJ1-3,.,13,TRBV27,ASSLQGSSGNTIY
TRBJ2-7,TRBD2,13,TRBV6-5,ASSRETSGAYEQY
TRBJ2-2,.,11,TRBV7-9,ASSLNRGGELF
TRBJ2-1,TRBD2,17,TRBV5-4,ASSLGESFRGGPYNEQF
TRBJ2-1,.,11,TRBV30,AWTFARGYEQF
TRBJ1-1,TRBD1,16,TRBV27,ASSIQGQGAVGDTEAF
TRBJ2-7,TRBD2,13,TRBV4-2,ASSITSVKTYEQY
TRBJ2-2,TRBD1,12,TRBV27,ASSFVGGPGELF
TRBJ2-2,.,13,TRBV9,ASSPYWGSTGELF
TRBJ2-2,.,15,TRBV7-7,ASSLSVQGTNTGELF
TRBJ2-1,TRBD1,11,TRBV29-1,SASGGMDNEQF
TRBJ2-3,.,11,TRBV11-2,ASSLILTDTQY
TRBJ2-1,TRBD2,13,TRBV5-6,ASSPVVAGASEQF
TRBJ1-1,.,11,TRBV6-4,ASSGGENTEAF
TRBJ1-5,TRBD1,13,TRBV19,ASVKGGAGNQPQH
TRBJ2-7,TRBD1,13,TRBV19,ASSVSGTASYEQY
TRBJ2-7,TRBD1,13,TRBV6-5,ASSYSGQGFYEQY
TRBJ2-7,TRBD1,12,TRBV7-9,ASSNPGQVYEQY
TRBJ2-1,.,12,TRBV4-3,ASSQGGEYNEQF
TRBJ2-1,.,12,TRBV27,ASSVGTGYNEQF
TRBJ2-7,.,13,TRBV14,ASSQGRGHSYEQY
TRBJ2-4,.,14,TRBV18,ASSPRPDEAKNIQY
TRBJ2-7,TRBD1,13,TRBV5-1,ASSYRGRPVDEQY
TRBJ1-1,.,10,TRBV7-7,ASSFGSGEAF
TRBJ1-1,.,9,TRBV20-1,SAMGADGAF
TRBJ2-5,.,13,TRBV6-5,ASSYSVEGIETQY
TRBJ2-3,.,10,TRBV30,ARQVTVDTQY
TRBJ1-2,.,9,TRBV7-9,ASSPGWGYT
TRBJ1-1,TRBD1,14,TRBV27,ASSLRGTAGDTEAF
TRBJ2-5,.,12,TRBV5-4,ASSPNPSPETQY
TRBJ2-3,TRBD1,13,TRBV13,ASSKQGIATDTQY
TRBJ2-3,.,12,TRBV6-6,ASSYLVRTDTQY
TRBJ2-3,.,9,TRBV5-4,ASIGTDTQY
TRBJ2-3,.,12,TRBV7-6,ASSDRRDTDTQY
TRBJ2-4,.,13,TRBV13,ASSLRGAAKNIQY
TRBJ2-6,.,11,TRBV27,ASSFAGANVLT
TRBJ1-5,.,11,TRBV28,ASSFGVFEPQH
TRBJ2-3,TRBD1,12,TRBV19,ASSPGQGPDTQY
TRBJ2-3,TRBD2,13,TRBV15,ATSGERGGTDTQY
TRBJ1-1,.,12,TRBV5-6,ASSLVGVNTEAF